This record concerns one T cell receptor (beta chain) sequence. The antigen remains unidentified. The sample is drawn from a study of T-cell memory formation after mild COVID-19. Deletions cut 6 bases from V and 0 bases from J, with 11 bases between. Germline CDR1 and CDR2: SGHTA and FQGNSA. CDR3 length: 14 residues. MiXCR, applied by TCRdb to the 5' RACE reads, yields one record per CDR3 protein. The sample yields about 430,000 distinct CDR3 sequences, 20% to 25% seen once. Notes on the study in general: Day 15 to 85 contracting clones showed balanced CD4/CD8; day 15 to 37 expanders favored CD4+. Contracting CD4+ clones sat mainly in CM and EM; CD8+ in EMRA.

Sequencing was done on a sample of PBMCs or a T cell subset sorted from them (not recorded which). The receptor was isolated from an adult woman who had mild COVID-19 (a few samples of this study predate the infection). Cell type and time point are not known. The chain recombines TRBV7-2 with TRBJ2-5, with D tentatively TRBD1 (5 bases). For the CDR3, the DNA is TGTGCCAGCAGAGACCGACAGAACCAAGAGACCCAGTACTTC. Amino acid sequence: CASRDRQNQETQYF.